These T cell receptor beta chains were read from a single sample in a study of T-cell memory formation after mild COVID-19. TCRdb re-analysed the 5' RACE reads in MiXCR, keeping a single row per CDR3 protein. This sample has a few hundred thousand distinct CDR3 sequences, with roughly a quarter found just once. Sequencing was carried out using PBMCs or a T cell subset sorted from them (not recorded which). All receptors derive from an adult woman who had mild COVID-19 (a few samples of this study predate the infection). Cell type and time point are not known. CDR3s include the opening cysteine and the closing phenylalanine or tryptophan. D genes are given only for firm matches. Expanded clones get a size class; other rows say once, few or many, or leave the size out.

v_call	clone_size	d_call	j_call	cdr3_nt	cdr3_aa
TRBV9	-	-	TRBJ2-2	TGTGCCAGCAGCGTAGAAGGCGGGCTCTACACCGGGGAGCTGTTTTTT	CASSVEGGLYTGELFF
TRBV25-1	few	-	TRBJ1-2	TGTGCCAGCAGTGAATATATACCAGGCCACTATGGCTACACCTTC	CASSEYIPGHYGYTF
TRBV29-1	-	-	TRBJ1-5	TGCAGCGTTGGGACAGTTTGGGGTCAGCCCCAGCATTTT	CSVGTVWGQPQHF
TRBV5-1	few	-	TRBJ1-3	TGCGCCAGCAGCGTCGTCGTCTCTGGAAACACCATATATTTT	CASSVVVSGNTIYF
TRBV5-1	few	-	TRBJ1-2	TGCGCCAGCAGCTTGGAGGGCAGGGAGGATGGCTACACCTTC	CASSLEGREDGYTF
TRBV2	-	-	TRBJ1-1	TGTGCCAGCCGCCAGATGAACACTGAAGCTTTCTTT	CASRQMNTEAFF
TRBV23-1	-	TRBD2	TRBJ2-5	TGCGCCAGGCTAGCGGGAGCCGGCCAAGAGACCCAGTACTTC	CARLAGAGQETQYF
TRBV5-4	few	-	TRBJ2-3	TGTGCCAGCAGCGGTGATAGCCTTTTGCAGTATTTT	CASSGDSLLQYF
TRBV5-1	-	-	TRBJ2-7	TGCGCCAGCAGCTTAGTGGACAGCCGCCTATACGAGCAGTACTTC	CASSLVDSRLYEQYF
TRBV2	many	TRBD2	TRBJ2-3	TGTGCCAGCAGTCCGGGGCTAGCGGGAGTTACAGATACGCAGTATTTT	CASSPGLAGVTDTQYF